This note documents a single TCR beta chain sequence. Sequencing used immunoSEQ multiplex PCR; TCRdb keeps in-frame clones, though not all of them. This table has 55,000 to 70,000 clones, 90% to 95% appearing once. This record belongs to a study of T cell clonotyping in hematopoietic cell transplantation. The CDR3 is made up of 14 amino acids. Per germline, CDR1 SGDLS and CDR2 YYNGEE. The V gene lost 3 bases and the J gene lost 2 bases, with 8 bases spanning the gap. Sequences were obtained from peripheral blood mononuclear cells. This clonotype was obtained from a man in his fifties or sixties in good health. Some clones in this sample may be carry-over from other donors' samples. V is TRBV9 and J is TRBJ2-2; D unresolved. CDR3 in amino acids: CASSAYYNTGELFF. Here the CDR3 DNA reads TGTGCCAGCAGCGCCTATTATAACACCGGGGAGCTGTTTTTT.